Listed below are T cell receptor beta chains from one sample, sequenced in a study of blood T cell repertoires in COVID-19. This table comes from immunoSEQ multiplex PCR, and its TCRdb copy is limited to in-frame clones, with some not included. Among about 140,000 clones listed, approximately 84% were seen once. Sequences were obtained from peripheral blood. The receptors stem from a human donor in a cohort sampled during active COVID-19. The CDR3 runs from the conserved cysteine through the conserved F or W. A D gene is named only where the DNA matches it firmly. For some rows the clone size is stated as once, few or many, or as a class when expanded; others skip it.

V gene	CDR3 length	J gene	clone size	D gene	CDR3 DNA	CDR3 protein
TRBV6-2/TRBV6-3	13	TRBJ1-1	NA	NA	TGTGCCAGCAGTTACACAGCGAACACTGAAGCTTTCTTT	CASSYTANTEAFF
TRBV27	15	TRBJ1-1	NA	NA	TGTGCCAGCTCCGGGGGGATCTCTGTGGACACTGAAGCTTTCTTT	CASSGGISVDTEAFF
TRBV29-1	13	TRBJ2-5	NA	TRBD1	TGCAGCGTTGCGGGACAGGTAGGGGAGACCCAGTACTTC	CSVAGQVGETQYF
TRBV11-1	15	TRBJ1-1	NA	NA	TGTGCCACCAAACCTTGGACTGAGGCGTCTACTGAAGCTTTCTTT	CATKPWTEASTEAFF
TRBV20-1	11	TRBJ2-1	few	NA	TGCAGTGCTAGATCCTCTCTCGAGCAGTTCTTC	CSARSSLEQFF
TRBV29-1	13	TRBJ1-2	NA	NA	TGCAGCGTTGAGGAGGGGGGGAACTATGGCTACACCTTC	CSVEEGGNYGYTF
TRBV6-1	15	TRBJ1-2	NA	NA	TGTGCCAGCAGTGAAAGGCGGGGGGTGGAGGATGGCTACACCTTC	CASSERRGVEDGYTF
TRBV9	11	TRBJ1-2	NA	NA	TGTGCCAGCAGCGTAGGAGGGCTCCACACCTTC	CASSVGGLHTF
TRBV14	15	TRBJ2-1	NA	TRBD1	TGTGCCAGCAGCCAAACAGGGGGATCCTACAATGAGCAGTTCTTC	CASSQTGGSYNEQFF
TRBV5-4	15	TRBJ2-5	NA	NA	TGTGCCAGCAGCCCCTCCCGAGGGTCACAAGAGACCCAGTACTTC	CASSPSRGSQETQYF
TRBV5-4	15	TRBJ2-7	NA	TRBD1	TGTGCCAGCAGCATCGGACAGGTAGCCTCCTACGAGCAGTACTTC	CASSIGQVASYEQYF
TRBV4-1	17	TRBJ2-2	NA	NA	TGCGCCAGCAGCCAAACCCGGACTGGCCCGAACACCGGGGAGCTGTTTTTT	CASSQTRTGPNTGELFF
TRBV28	15	TRBJ2-7	NA	TRBD1	TGTGCCAGCAGGGCGACAGGGATCGGATCCTACGAGCAGTACTTC	CASRATGIGSYEQYF
TRBV6-5	11	TRBJ2-5	NA	NA	TGTGCCAGCGCCCGGGGAGAGACCCAGTACTTC	CASARGETQYF
TRBV4-1	14	TRBJ1-5	NA	NA	TGCGCCAGCAGCCACGGGGGTGGCAATCAGCCCCAGCATTTT	CASSHGGGNQPQHF
TRBV29-1	14	TRBJ1-1	NA	NA	TGCAGCGTTGAGGGGACATTTTGGAACACTGAAGCTTTCTTT	CSVEGTFWNTEAFF
TRBV5-4	11	TRBJ2-7	NA	NA	TGTGCCAGCAGCCTAGATAGCGAGCAGTACTTC	CASSLDSEQYF
TRBV6-5	14	TRBJ2-2	NA	TRBD1	TGTGCCAGCCTATGGACAGGGAACACCGGGGAGCTGTTTTTT	CASLWTGNTGELFF
TRBV5-1	15	TRBJ2-7	NA	NA	TGCGCCAGCAGCTTGTTACAGGGTAGTTCCTACGAGCAGTACTTC	CASSLLQGSSYEQYF
TRBV7-9	17	TRBJ2-6	NA	TRBD1	TGTGCCAGCAGACCGACAGGGTTCGTCTCTGGGGCCAACGTCCTGACTTTC	CASRPTGFVSGANVLTF
TRBV5-4	15	TRBJ1-4	few	TRBD1	TGTGCCAGCAGCTCCGGACAGGGGGCAGGTGAAAAACTGTTTTTT	CASSSGQGAGEKLFF
TRBV10-3	14	TRBJ1-6	NA	TRBD1	TGTGCCATCAGTGAAGGGGACAGGGATTCACCCCTCCACTTT	CAISEGDRDSPLHF
TRBV15	13	TRBJ1-5	NA	TRBD1	TGTGCCACCAGGACAGGGCGAGATCAGCCCCAGCATTTT	CATRTGRDQPQHF
TRBV28	15	TRBJ2-7	NA	TRBD1	TGTGCCAGCAGTACACTGGGACAGGCTAGCTACGAGCAGTACTTC	CASSTLGQASYEQYF
TRBV11-3	15	TRBJ2-3	NA	TRBD2	TGTGCCAGCAGCCTCCGGGGGGGCGGCACAGATACGCAGTATTTT	CASSLRGGGTDTQYF
TRBV5-1	14	TRBJ2-3	NA	TRBD1	TGCGCCAGCAGCTTGGTGGGGACAGACAATACGCAGTATTTT	CASSLVGTDNTQYF
TRBV7-2	13	TRBJ2-5	NA	NA	TGTGCCAGCAGCATTAACCCCGGAGAGACCCAGTACTTC	CASSINPGETQYF
TRBV6-6	15	TRBJ2-7	once	NA	TGTGCCAGCAGTTACTGGGCGGGGATTTCCTACGAGCAGTACTTC	CASSYWAGISYEQYF
TRBV5-4	15	TRBJ1-3	NA	TRBD1	TGTGCCAGCAGCCCCGGGACAGGACCATTAAACACCATATATTTT	CASSPGTGPLNTIYF
TRBV6-5	13	TRBJ1-2	NA	NA	TGTGCCAGCAGTTTCCGTGGGGCGGCTGGCTACACCTTC	CASSFRGAAGYTF
TRBV9	13	TRBJ2-7	NA	NA	TGTGCCAGCAGCGTAGTAATGAATAGCGAGCAGTACTTC	CASSVVMNSEQYF
TRBV7-6	14	TRBJ1-5	NA	TRBD1	TGTGCCAGCAGCTTGGACAGGGGAGGCCAGCCCCAGCATTTT	CASSLDRGGQPQHF
TRBV4-1	16	TRBJ2-3	once	NA	TGCGCCAGCAGCCAAGATGGCACCCTGAGCACAGATACGCAGTATTTT	CASSQDGTLSTDTQYF
TRBV28	14	TRBJ2-7	NA	TRBD1	TGTGCCAGCAGAAAGGACAGGGGGCTACACGAGCAGTACTTC	CASRKDRGLHEQYF
TRBV19	13	TRBJ2-7	NA	TRBD2	TGTGCCAGTTCTCTAGCGGGGGGGCGCGAGCAGTACTTC	CASSLAGGREQYF
TRBV7-2	13	TRBJ1-1	NA	TRBD1	TGTGCCAGCAGCTTAAACAGGGGGCCGCTGGCTTTCTTT	CASSLNRGPLAFF
TRBV3-1/TRBV3-2	14	TRBJ1-4	NA	TRBD1	TGTGCCAGCAGCCATGGTGGGACAGGGGAAAAACTGTTTTTT	CASSHGGTGEKLFF
TRBV2	17	TRBJ2-2	few	TRBD2	TGTGCCAGCTTTGGACTAGCGGGGGGGGATAACACCGGGGAGCTGTTTTTT	CASFGLAGGDNTGELFF
TRBV19	14	TRBJ1-1	NA	NA	TGTGCCAGTAGTACTTGGACAGTGAACACTGAAGCTTTCTTT	CASSTWTVNTEAFF
TRBV5-6	15	TRBJ2-5	NA	NA	TGTGCCAGCAGCTTGGGAGGCACAAACCAAGAGACCCAGTACTTC	CASSLGGTNQETQYF
TRBV7-9	13	TRBJ1-2	NA	TRBD1	TGTGCCAGCAGTTGGGGACAGAACTATGGCTACACCTTC	CASSWGQNYGYTF
TRBV6-2/TRBV6-3	13	TRBJ2-7	once	NA	TGTGCCAGCAGTTACAGACAATCCTACGAGCAGTACTTC	CASSYRQSYEQYF